This TCR beta chain was recorded in a study of neurological immune-mediated disorders. This clonotype was seen repeatedly, ten times or more. MiXCR, run by TCRdb on the 5' RACE reads, gives a single entry per CDR3 protein. The sample has some 37,000 distinct CDR3 sequences, under 4% seen once. The germline V and J ends were trimmed by 5 bases and 0 bases, with 11 bases remaining between them. The CDR3 extends over 16 amino acids. Time point in this sample: longitudinal time-point 1 (baseline). This rearrangement joins TRBV12-3 or TRBV12-4 to TRBJ1-6; no firm D call. Sequenced sample: PBMCs. The clonotype originates from a woman in her sixties or seventies with multiple sclerosis. The CDR3 loop reads CASSVPKSSYNSPLHF. CDR3 coding DNA: TGTGCCAGCAGTGTCCCCAAGAGCTCCTATAATTCACCCCTCCACTTT.